Listed below are T cell receptor beta chains from one sample, sequenced in a study of blood T cell repertoires in COVID-19. Measured with immunoSEQ multiplex PCR; TCRdb has only the in-frame clones, and not every one. The table includes 80,000 or so clones, about four fifths detected once. Material for sequencing was peripheral blood. All receptors derive from a woman over 75 with acute or convalescent COVID-19. Both conserved end residues are part of each CDR3. The order of the fields is V gene, J gene, CDR3 protein.

v_call: TRBV28
j_call: TRBJ1-1
cdr3_aa: CASSATGGTEAFF

v_call: TRBV28
j_call: TRBJ2-2
cdr3_aa: CASERGGANTGELFF

v_call: TRBV14
j_call: TRBJ1-1
cdr3_aa: CASRYYTANTEAFF

v_call: TRBV5-8
j_call: TRBJ1-2
cdr3_aa: CASSLTGTYGYTF

v_call: TRBV10-3
j_call: TRBJ1-3
cdr3_aa: CAISDGGKSSGNTIYF

v_call: TRBV1
j_call: TRBJ1-6
cdr3_aa: CTSSQGVQGGGCSPLHF

v_call: TRBV7-9
j_call: TRBJ2-5
cdr3_aa: CASSLEGDYKGTQYF

v_call: TRBV20-1
j_call: TRBJ2-7
cdr3_aa: CSASQEALHEQYF

v_call: TRBV5-1
j_call: TRBJ2-5
cdr3_aa: CASNKMGLAGAQGQETQYF

v_call: TRBV6-1
j_call: TRBJ2-7
cdr3_aa: CASSEASWDSSYEQYF

v_call: TRBV19
j_call: TRBJ1-6
cdr3_aa: CASRPTGTGTRYNSPLHF

v_call: TRBV9
j_call: TRBJ2-3
cdr3_aa: CASSVAERGATDTQYF

v_call: TRBV7-8
j_call: TRBJ1-1
cdr3_aa: CASRTQGDREAFF

v_call: TRBV20-1
j_call: TRBJ1-1
cdr3_aa: CSASPGTGGWENTEAFF

v_call: TRBV11-3
j_call: TRBJ2-7
cdr3_aa: CASSLSSRAGSAEQYF

v_call: TRBV3-1/TRBV3-2
j_call: TRBJ1-5
cdr3_aa: CASSLGRGQGGPQHF

v_call: TRBV30
j_call: TRBJ1-2
cdr3_aa: CAWNPGTQNYGYTF

v_call: TRBV4-1
j_call: TRBJ2-3
cdr3_aa: CASSLHGGRGSDTQYF

v_call: TRBV5-4
j_call: TRBJ1-1
cdr3_aa: CAPSWAFF

v_call: TRBV30
j_call: TRBJ1-1
cdr3_aa: CAWRDDRGVKNTEAFF

v_call: TRBV6-5
j_call: TRBJ1-4
cdr3_aa: CASSYGDRGLEKLFF

v_call: TRBV5-1
j_call: TRBJ1-1
cdr3_aa: CASSQQGAINTEAFF

v_call: TRBV4-2
j_call: TRBJ2-7
cdr3_aa: CASSVPGQLYEQYF

v_call: TRBV11-3
j_call: TRBJ2-7
cdr3_aa: CASSRTVAYEQYF

v_call: TRBV29-1
j_call: TRBJ2-7
cdr3_aa: CSVQGANEQYF

v_call: TRBV6-2/TRBV6-3
j_call: TRBJ1-1
cdr3_aa: CASSYSATGSMNTEAFF

v_call: TRBV5-6
j_call: TRBJ1-6
cdr3_aa: CASSLAGEANSPLHF